This TCR beta chain is drawn from a study of neurological immune-mediated disorders. Study-level findings and limits: HTLV-1-associated myelopathy displayed the greatest TCR clonal expansion, and multiple sclerosis exhibited the smallest, lower than that of healthy controls.

This clonotype was counted at least ten times. The antigen is undetermined. Synthesis of cDNA was performed by 5'RACE using 10-nucleotide random UMIs. TCRdb fed the 5' RACE reads into MiXCR, producing one record per CDR3 protein. The sample includes about 59,000 distinct CDR3 sequences, roughly 13% of them seen just once. The specimen sequenced was PBMCs. The receptor's source is a woman between 55 and 75 years old with HTLV-1-associated myelopathy (HAM/TSP).

The CDR3 spells CAWSSVVGYQETQYF. The CDR3 nucleotides are TGTGCCTGGAGTTCGGTAGTTGGGTACCAAGAGACCCAGTACTTC. This chain connects TRBV30 to TRBJ2-5; the D is unclear. The length of the CDR3 is 15 residues. The V gene lost 2 bases and the J gene lost 0 bases, with 13 bases spanning the gap. The germline CDR1 and CDR2 sequences are GTSNPN and SVGIG (reference sequence).